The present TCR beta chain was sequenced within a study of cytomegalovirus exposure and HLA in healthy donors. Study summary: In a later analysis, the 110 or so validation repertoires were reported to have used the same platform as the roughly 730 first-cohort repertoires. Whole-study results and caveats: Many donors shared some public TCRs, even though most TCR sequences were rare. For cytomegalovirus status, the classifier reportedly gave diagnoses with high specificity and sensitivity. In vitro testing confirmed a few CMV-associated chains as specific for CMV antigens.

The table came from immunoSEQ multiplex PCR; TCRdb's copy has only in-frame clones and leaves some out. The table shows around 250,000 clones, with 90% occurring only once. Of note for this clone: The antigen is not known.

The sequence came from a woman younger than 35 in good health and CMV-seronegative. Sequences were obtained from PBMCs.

This CDR3 is CASSPGQVYEQYV. CDR3 coding DNA: TGTGCCAGCTCACCGGGACAGGTCTACGAGCAGTACGTC. This chain connects TRBV18 to TRBJ2-7, with 8 bases matching TRBD1. V trimming: 3 bases; J trimming: 3 bases; junction bases outside the gene matches: 1. The CDR3 runs 13 residues. Germline CDR1 and CDR2: KGHSH and LQKENI.